The 22 T cell receptor beta chains in this list originate from one sample, sequenced in a study of T cells in Graves' hyperthyroidism and ophthalmopathy. Using RNA transcripts as the source, TCR beta CDR3 regions were amplified. An initial round of RT-PCR targeting the TCR CDR3 relied on the HTBI primer set. From the multiplex PCR reads, TCRdb called clonotypes with MiXCR, one entry per CDR3 protein. The sample carries 600,000 to 650,000 distinct CDR3 sequences, 20% recorded once. The sample consisted of blood. The receptor set was obtained from a man aged 30 to 39 with Graves' ophthalmopathy.

Only a few counts were recorded for this clonotype. The V gene is TRBV20-1, the J gene TRBJ2-5; D ambiguous. CDR1 is DFQATT and CDR2 is SNEGSKA in the germline V gene (reference sequence). CDR3 length: 15 residues. V dropped 4 bases and J dropped 1 base, with 16 bases sitting between them. This CDR3 reads CSATVPASSQETQYF. The CDR3 DNA reads TGCAGTGCTACCGTTCCCGCCAGCAGCCAAGAGACCCAGTACTTC.

This clonotype was recorded a few times. The chain's CDR3 is CSAGTGGSVNTEAFF. The CDR3 DNA reads TGCAGCGCCGGGACAGGGGGATCAGTGAACACTGAAGCTTTCTTT. The chain couples TRBV29-1 to TRBJ1-1, with 11 bases that match TRBD1. The V and J ends lost 7 bases and 0 bases, in that order; junction bases with no gene match: 7. The CDR3 totals 15 residues. Germline lookup yields CDR1 SQVTM and CDR2 ANQGSEA.

This clonotype was counted only a few times. The chain is built from TRBV4-3 and TRBJ1-6, with TRBD1 as a possible D gene (5 bases). The germline V and J ends were trimmed by 1 base and 2 bases, with 9 bases remaining between them. The CDR3 runs to 16 residues. Germline CDR1 LGHNA, CDR2 YSLEER. The CDR3 bases are TGCGCCAGCAGCCAAGTTAGGGACGCCTATAATTCACCCCTCCACTTT. Translated, it gives CASSQVRDAYNSPLHF.

This clonotype was detected many times. This chain connects TRBV20-1 to TRBJ1-1; D call uncertain. Germline loops: CDR1 DFQATT, CDR2 SNEGSKA (reference sequence). The CDR3 is 14 residues long. V was shortened by 1 base and J by 0 bases, with 9 bases between the two germline ends. The CDR3 coding sequence is TGCAGTGCTAGAGTAAGCATAATGAACACTGAAGCTTTCTTT. Translating gives CSARVSIMNTEAFF.

Details on this clonotype: Since the CDR3 does not end with the conserved phenylalanine or tryptophan, this likely comes from a read error. The rearrangement joins TRBV3-1 to TRBJ1-1; no clear D gene. V gave up 2 bases and J gave up 6 bases, with 4 bases separating them. This CDR3 region has 11 residues. Germline assignment: CDR1 LGHDT and CDR2 YNNKEL (reference sequence). The CDR3 reads CASSQYSEAFY. DNA of the CDR3: TGTGCCAGCAGCCAATACTCTGAAGCTTTCTAT.

The gene calls are TRBV6-1 and TRBJ2-6; D might be TRBD1 (5 bases). The CDR3 runs to 12 residues. Trimming cost V 6 bases and J 10 bases, with 10 bases left between them. Germline-derived CDR1 and CDR2 are MNHNS and SASEGT. The CDR3 spells CASRGASNVLTF. CDR3 DNA sequence: TGTGCCAGCAGAGGGGCCTCGAACGTCCTGACTTTC.

This clonotype was counted a few times. The V gene is TRBV5-1, the J gene TRBJ1-5; D remains ambiguous. V was cut by 3 bases and J by 6 bases, with 7 bases left in between. Germline values: CDR1 SGHRS, CDR2 YFSETQ. This CDR3 has 12 residues. DNA for the CDR3: TGCGCCAGCAGCTATACAGTTCAGCCCCAGCATTTT. Translating it yields CASSYTVQPQHF.

V is TRBV15 and J is TRBJ1-2; D unresolved. This CDR3 is built from 14 residues. V lost 1 base, J lost 4 bases, and 10 bases lay in between. CDR1 and CDR2 (germline): LNHNV, YYDKDF (reference sequence). The CDR3 coding sequence is TGTGCCACCAGCAGAGCCCGAGGGAGCTATGGCTACACCTTC. Residues: CATSRARGSYGYTF.

This chain uses TRBV11-2 with TRBJ1-4; no clear D. The germline V gene has CDR1 SGHAT and CDR2 FQNNGV. Trimming removed 5 bases at V and 0 bases at J, with 10 bases between. This CDR3 contains 15 residues. The CDR3 region is CASSPTQTTNEKLFF. DNA for the CDR3: TGTGCCAGCAGCCCGACCCAAACAACTAATGAAAAACTGTTTTTT. The full variable domain, in which reference TRBV11-2 and TRBJ1-4 provide the parts outside the CDR3, is EAGVAQSPRYKIIEKRQSVAFWCNPISGHATLYWYQQILGQGPKLLIQFQNNGVVDDSQLPKDRFSAERLKGVDSTLKIQPAKLEDSAVYLCASSPTQTTNEKLFFGSGTQLSVL.

The chain carries TRBV14 and TRBJ1-6, with TRBD1 as a possible D gene (6 bases). The length of the CDR3 is 12 residues. CDR1 is SGHDN and CDR2 is FVKESK in the germline V gene. V gave up 7 bases and J gave up 11 bases, with 12 bases separating them. The CDR3 DNA is TGTGCCAGCAATACAGGGCTCACACCCCTCCACTTT. Translation: CASNTGLTPLHF. Drawing the rest from reference TRBV14 and TRBJ1-6, the complete variable domain is EAGVTQFPSHSVIEKGQTVTLRCDPISGHDNLYWYRRVMGKEIKFLLHFVKESKQDESGMPNNRFLAERTGGTYSTLKVQPAELEDSGVYFCASNTGLTPLHFGNGTRLTVT.

This clonotype was counted only a few times. The chain employs TRBV20-1 and TRBJ1-2, with TRBD1 matching 7 bases. The germline CDR1 and CDR2 sequences are DFQATT and SNEGSKA (reference sequence). The CDR3 runs to 16 residues. Unmatched junction bases numbered 13, after V lost 6 bases and J lost 0 bases. The CDR3 coding sequence is TGCAGTGCCCACCCGAGGACAGGACGAGCTAACTATGGCTACACCTTC. Translated: CSAHPRTGRANYGYTF.

V gene TRBV19 combines with J gene TRBJ1-1; D is unclear. This CDR3 contains 15 residues. Germline V gene lookup returns CDR1 LNHDA and CDR2 SQIVND (reference sequence). V dropped 2 bases and J dropped 6 bases, with 16 bases sitting between them. CDR3 sequence (DNA): TGTGCCAGTAGTATATGGAGTGCCTCTACGGCTGAAGCTTTCTTT. Residues: CASSIWSASTAEAFF.

Many counts were recorded for this clonotype. This chain's CDR3 is CASSTPSDYEQYF. CDR3 bases: TGTGCCAGCAGCACCCCTAGCGACTACGAGCAGTACTTC. The chain employs TRBV7-2 and TRBJ2-7; the D gene is possibly TRBD2 (6 bases). Per germline, CDR1 SGHTA and CDR2 FQGNSA. The V end lost 5 bases, the J end lost 3 bases, and 11 bases lay between the germline ends. This CDR3 spans 13 amino acids.

This clonotype has ten or more counts. The rearrangement links TRBV28 to TRBJ2-7; 7 bases agree with TRBD1. Germline V lookup: CDR1 MDHEN, CDR2 SYDVKM. Trimming took 3 bases from V and 9 from J; bases not matched to a gene: 20. The CDR3 is 17 amino acids. The CDR3 region is CASSFGFWGQPFDGQYF. The DNA of the CDR3 is TGTGCCAGCAGTTTCGGTTTCTGGGGACAGCCCTTCGACGGGCAGTACTTC.

On this clonotype: Germline is not matched at one junction end, which may reflect a read error. The chain is built from TRBV7-7 and TRBJ2-7; possibly TRBD2 for D (6 bases). Germline V lookup: CDR1 SSHAT, CDR2 FNYEAQ (reference sequence). The CDR3 covers 17 residues. The CDR3 bases are TGTGCTAGCAGCTTAGGAGGGGCCGAACATTGCCCCTACGAGCAGTACTTC. Amino acid sequence: CASSLGGAEHCPYEQYF.

This clonotype was observed many times. V gene TRBV7-8 combines with J gene TRBJ2-4; D ambiguous. The V end lost 3 bases, the J end lost 1 base, and 10 bases lay between the germline ends. This CDR3 contains 15 residues. Per the germline V gene, CDR1 is SGHVS and CDR2 is FQNEAQ. CDR3 region: CASSFGSAAKNIQYF. CDR3 nucleotide sequence: TGTGCCAGCAGCTTTGGCAGCGCGGCCAAAAACATTCAGTACTTC.

The chain has TRBV13 and TRBJ2-2, with D maybe TRBD2 (5 bases). CDR3 length: 15 amino acids. V dropped 6 bases and J dropped 1 base, with 12 bases sitting between them. Germline loops: CDR1 PRHDT, CDR2 FYEKMQ (reference sequence). The CDR3 region has the DNA TGTGCCAGCAGTTCCCGAGGGAGGAACACCGGGGAGCTGTTTTTT. This translates into CASSSRGRNTGELFF.

This clonotype occurred a few times. This chain connects TRBV11-2 to TRBJ1-1; D not resolved. Between the trimmed V and J ends, which lost 2 bases and 6 bases, there was a span of 7 bases. This CDR3 spans 12 amino acids. CDR1 is SGHAT and CDR2 is FQNNGV in the germline V gene. CDR3 coding DNA: TGTGCCAGCAGCTTACCTGGGGCTGAAGCTTTCTTT. Encoded protein: CASSLPGAEAFF.

V gene TRBV3-1 combines with J gene TRBJ2-5, with 10 bases lining up with TRBD2. Germline CDR1 LGHDT, CDR2 YNNKEL (reference sequence). The CDR3 extends over 16 amino acids. The J segment lost 2 bases and the V segment lost 8 bases, leaving 11 bases of the junction unmatched. This CDR3 is CASRLVGLAAQETQYF. DNA of the CDR3: TGTGCCAGCCGCCTCGTCGGACTAGCGGCTCAAGAGACCCAGTACTTC.

The V gene is TRBV2, the J gene TRBJ2-5; D not resolved. CDR3 size: 15 residues. Germline-derived CDR1 and CDR2 are SNHLY and FYNNEI. The V gene lost 1 base and the J gene lost 1 base, with 10 bases spanning the gap. This chain's CDR3 is CASSEVGQVQETQYF. CDR3 coding DNA: TGTGCCAGCAGTGAAGTTGGCCAGGTCCAAGAGACCCAGTACTTC.

There are many counts of this clonotype. The CDR3 reads CASRNWNQGSPLHF. The CDR3, as DNA: TGTGCCAGCAGGAATTGGAACCAAGGTTCACCCCTCCACTTT. This sequence joins TRBV2 and TRBJ1-6; D is ambiguous. Trimming cost V 6 bases and J 9 bases, with 15 bases left between them. Germline V CDR1 and CDR2: SNHLY, FYNNEI. The CDR3 is 14 residues long.

The chain employs TRBV5-6 and TRBJ2-1; D is uncertain. The CDR3 has 13 residues. CDR1 and CDR2 (germline): SGHDT, YYEEEE. Trimming cost V 2 bases and J 7 bases, with 10 bases left between them. The CDR3 nucleotides are TGTGCCAGCAGCTTACCGAGTCTTAATGAGCAGTTCTTC. Amino acid sequence: CASSLPSLNEQFF.